The 24 T cell receptor beta chains presented below share a single source sample, sequenced in a study of blood T cell repertoires in COVID-19. Sequenced by immunoSEQ multiplex PCR; TCRdb stores in-frame clones only, minus some. Of 250,000 to 300,000 clones listed, about 86% are singletons. Sequencing input: PBMCs or T cells enriched from blood (not recorded which). The receptors stem from a man over 45 who had recovered from COVID-19.

The J gene is TRBJ2-1, the V gene TRBV11-3, with D possibly being TRBD2 (6 bases). Between the trimmed V and J ends, which lost 3 bases and 4 bases, there was a span of 13 bases. Looked up from germline, CDR1 is SGHNT and CDR2 is YENEEA. The CDR3 is 15 residues long. CDR3 loop: CASSLGVAGYNEQFF. CDR3 nucleotide sequence: TGTGCCAGCAGCTTGGGGGTGGCGGGATACAATGAGCAGTTCTTC.

The J gene is TRBJ2-5, the V gene TRBV7-2, with 13 bases that match TRBD2. This CDR3 comprises 17 residues. The ends lost 1 base at V and 5 bases at J; junction bases unmatched: 7. CDR1 SGHTA and CDR2 FQGNSA come from the germline V gene. The CDR3 DNA is TGTGCCAGCAGCTTAGTCACTAGCGGGAGGGTATTGGAGACCCAGTACTTC. The encoded protein is CASSLVTSGRVLETQYF.

The genes are TRBV3-1 (or the pseudogene TRBV3-2) and TRBJ2-7; D unclear. The length of the CDR3 is 12 residues. The germline gives CDR1 LGHDT, CDR2 YNNKEL (reference sequence). Trimming took off 4 bases at V and 1 base at J, with 5 bases between the two ends. The CDR3 here is CASSRSSYEQYF. For the CDR3, the DNA is TGTGCCAGCAGCCGTTCTTCCTACGAGCAGTACTTC.

The chain combines TRBV19 with TRBJ1-4, with D tentatively TRBD1 (5 bases). The CDR3 extends over 14 amino acids. The germline CDR1 and CDR2 sequences are LNHDA and SQIVND (reference sequence). V was shortened by 6 bases and J by 0 bases, with 8 bases between the two germline ends. Here the CDR3 reads CASSLGATNEKLFF. CDR3 coding DNA: TGTGCCAGTAGCCTAGGGGCAACTAATGAAAAACTGTTTTTT.

V usage is TRBV28 and J usage is TRBJ2-7; 10 positions agree with TRBD1. J gave up 3 bases and V 0 bases, and 5 bases lay outside the gene matches. CDR3 length: 16 residues. The germline CDR1 and CDR2 sequences are MDHEN and SYDVKM. CDR3 region: CASSLWGQGFGYEQYF. Written as DNA, the CDR3 is TGTGCCAGCAGTTTATGGGGACAGGGGTTTGGCTACGAGCAGTACTTC.

This clone was recorded once. The chain links TRBV6-4 to TRBJ1-2, with TRBD1 identical over 7 bases. V lost 4 bases, J lost 7 bases, and 6 bases stayed unmatched. Germline CDR1 and CDR2: MRHNA and SNTAGT. The CDR3 consists of 13 residues. The CDR3 DNA reads as TGTGCCAGCAGTGCGGACAGGTTTGGTGGCTACACCTTC. Its translation: CASSADRFGGYTF.

This CDR3 is CASSLAQGPQPQHF. The DNA of the CDR3 is TGTGCCAGCAGCTTGGCACAGGGACCCCAGCCCCAGCATTTT. This sequence joins TRBV5-5 and TRBJ1-5, with D perhaps TRBD1 (6 bases). Germline CDR1 reads SGHKS; CDR2 reads YYEKEE (reference sequence). There are 14 residues in the CDR3. V lost 0 bases and J 7 bases, leaving 11 bases between the germline ends.

The chain combines TRBV6-5 with TRBJ1-5; TRBD1 is a possible D gene (5 bases). Trimming pared 7 bases from V and 0 bases from J, leaving 13 bases between. Per germline, CDR1 MNHEY and CDR2 SVGAGI. The CDR3 sequence is 15 residues long. In nucleotides, the CDR3 is TGTGCCAGCACCAATCGGGGGTATAGCAATCAGCCCCAGCATTTT. Translated: CASTNRGYSNQPQHF.

The chain uses TRBV6-5 and TRBJ1-3; TRBD1 aligns across 7 bases. Trimming took 6 bases from V and 2 from J; bases not matched to a gene: 7. CDR3 length: 15 amino acids. The germline gives CDR1 MNHEY, CDR2 SVGAGI. The CDR3 region is CASSVGQPTGNTIYF. The CDR3 DNA sequence: TGTGCCAGCAGCGTGGGACAGCCTACTGGAAACACCATATATTTT.

The chain combines TRBV5-1 with TRBJ2-7, with D possibly TRBD1 on 5 matching bases. The CDR3 is 14 residues long. V lost 5 bases to trimming and J lost 0 bases, with 12 bases between them. Germline assignment: CDR1 SGHRS and CDR2 YFSETQ. The CDR3 spells CASSWGGSSYEQYF. The CDR3 DNA follows: TGCGCCAGCAGTTGGGGCGGAAGCTCCTACGAGCAGTACTTC.

This CDR3 is CASQGRQMGTQYF. The CDR3 nucleotides read TGTGCCAGCCAGGGAAGGCAGATGGGGACCCAGTACTTC. This chain joins TRBV2 and TRBJ2-5; the D gene is possibly TRBD1 (5 bases). Germline loops: CDR1 SNHLY, CDR2 FYNNEI. V lost 8 bases and J 7 bases, leaving 17 bases between the germline ends. CDR3 length: 13 amino acids.

V is TRBV9 and J is TRBJ2-7; 9 nucleotides agree with TRBD1. The V segment lost 2 bases and the J segment 5 bases; nucleotides outside the gene matches: 5. The CDR3 consists of 14 residues. Germline V gene sequence: CDR1 SGDLS, CDR2 YYNGEE. The CDR3: CASSVGTGSNEQYF. CDR3 DNA sequence: TGTGCCAGCAGCGTCGGGACAGGGTCGAACGAGCAGTACTTC.

V gene TRBV19 combines with J gene TRBJ1-1, with D tentatively TRBD1 (5 bases). Germline-derived CDR1 and CDR2 are LNHDA and SQIVND (reference sequence). The CDR3 runs 14 residues. The ends were cut back, 1 base at V and 1 base at J, with 7 bases in the middle. CDR3 nucleotides: TGTGCCAGTAGTATAGTAGGGGCGAACACTGAAGCTTTCTTT. Encoded protein: CASSIVGANTEAFF.

This clone was seen just once. The chain joins TRBV7-6 to TRBJ2-2, with 8 bases matching TRBD2. Germline trimming cut 4 bases from V and 1 base from J; bases unmatched to any gene: 11. CDR3 length: 18 residues. Looked up from germline, CDR1 is SGHVS and CDR2 is FNYEAQ. DNA for the CDR3: TGTGCCAGCAGCTATTCAGGAGCGCTAGCGGGGAACACCGGGGAGCTGTTTTTT. As protein: CASSYSGALAGNTGELFF.

The chain's CDR3 is CASSSGGTSGSSYEQYF. The CDR3 DNA reads TGTGCCAGCAGCTCAGGAGGGACTAGCGGGAGCTCCTACGAGCAGTACTTC. This rearrangement joins TRBV7-2 to TRBJ2-7, with 14 bases identical to TRBD2. The CDR3 is 17 residues long. The trim removed 4 bases at V and 0 bases at J, leaving 5 bases unmatched. Germline V gene sequence: CDR1 SGHTA, CDR2 FQGNSA.

Details on this clone: Other DNA sequences of this sample code for an identical CDR3. This chain connects TRBV27 to TRBJ2-2; 7 bases fit TRBD1. Germline values: CDR1 MNHEY, CDR2 SMNVEV (reference sequence). V lost 2 bases to trimming and J lost 4 bases; unmatched junction nucleotides: 4. This CDR3 is 15 amino acids long. This CDR3 reads CASSLRGLGTGELFF. The CDR3 DNA reads TGTGCCAGCAGTTTAAGGGGGCTAGGCACCGGGGAGCTGTTTTTT.

The chain has TRBV5-6 and TRBJ1-5, with D perhaps TRBD1 (6 bases). The germline V gene encodes CDR1 SGHDT and CDR2 YYEEEE. V was trimmed by 4 bases and J by 4 bases, leaving 15 bases between them. The CDR3 extends over 15 amino acids. This CDR3 reads CASSPRGQRNQPQHF. As DNA, the CDR3 is TGTGCCAGCAGCCCCCGTGGACAGAGAAATCAGCCCCAGCATTTT.

This sequence joins TRBV23-1 and TRBJ2-5; 7 nucleotides line up with TRBD1. TRBV23-1 is sorted into the ORF group, with uncertain function. The CDR3 covers 23 residues. The trim removed 2 bases at V and 1 base at J, leaving 28 bases unmatched. CDR3 amino acids: CASSQLFGTAQGPRRVPQETQYF. DNA of the CDR3: TGCGCCAGCAGTCAACTCTTCGGGACAGCCCAAGGCCCCCGAAGAGTTCCCCAAGAGACCCAGTACTTC.

J is TRBJ1-6 and V is TRBV12-5; D might be TRBD1 (6 bases). CDR1 and CDR2 (germline): LGHNT, FRNRAP. V gave up 6 bases and J gave up 12 bases, with 30 bases separating them. This CDR3 spans 18 amino acids. This chain's CDR3 is CASGTGDKKGGPVVPLHF. DNA for the CDR3: TGTGCTAGTGGCACCGGGGACAAGAAAGGAGGTCCGGTTGTACCCCTCCACTTT.

This chain joins TRBV9 and TRBJ1-2; D is perhaps TRBD1 (6 bases). V lost 0 bases, J lost 1 base, and 10 bases lay in between. CDR1 and CDR2 from the germline V gene are SGDLS and YYNGEE. The CDR3 sequence is 15 residues long. CDR3 protein: CASSVGDTINYGYTF. CDR3 nucleotide sequence: TGTGCCAGCAGCGTAGGGGACACGATTAACTATGGCTACACCTTC.

This chain joins TRBV2 and TRBJ1-5; no clear D gene. Germline V gene lookup returns CDR1 SNHLY and CDR2 FYNNEI. The length of the CDR3 is 15 residues. V was trimmed by 5 bases and J by 0 bases, leaving 11 bases between them. CDR3 coding DNA: TGTGCCAGCAGTTCCAGAATTTTTAGCAATCAGCCCCAGCATTTT. Its translation is CASSSRIFSNQPQHF. The variable domain in full, completed from reference TRBV2 and TRBJ1-5, reads EPEVTQTPSHQVTQMGQEVILRCVPISNHLYFYWYRQILGQKVEFLVSFYNNEISEKSEIFDDQFSVERPDGSNFTLKIRSTKLEDSAMYFCASSSRIFSNQPQHFGDGTRLSIL.

The chain uses TRBV6-5 and TRBJ1-6, with D uncertain. This CDR3 region has 11 residues. Germline lookup yields CDR1 MNHEY and CDR2 SVGAGI. The ends were cut back, 10 bases at V and 7 bases at J, with 8 bases in the middle. The CDR3: CATSLNSPLHF. In DNA form, the CDR3 reads TGTGCCACCTCCTTAAATTCACCCCTCCACTTT.

This sequence joins TRBV6-6 and TRBJ1-2; TRBD1 matches at 7 bases. Trimming at V came to 6 bases and at J to 4 bases, leaving 8 bases not matched to a gene. The CDR3 length is 14 residues. Germline V gene data show CDR1 as MNHNY and CDR2 as SVGAGI (reference sequence). This CDR3 reads CASSTQGYGYGYTF. CDR3 DNA: TGTGCCAGCAGCACACAGGGGTATGGCTATGGCTACACCTTC.

The J gene is TRBJ2-7, the V gene TRBV7-2; D ambiguous. Between the trimmed V and J ends, which lost 1 base and 0 bases, there was a span of 10 bases. CDR1 SGHTA and CDR2 FQGNSA come from the germline V gene. The CDR3 totals 15 residues. CDR3 nucleotide sequence: TGTGCCAGCAGCTTAGACTTATCAAGCTCCTACGAGCAGTACTTC. It translates to CASSLDLSSSYEQYF.